The present T cell receptor beta chain was sequenced within a study of T cells in localized non-small cell lung cancer. General study points: Out of the top 100 tumor clones, a median around 56 were seen in adjacent lung. Highest T cell clonality was seen in uninvolved adjacent lung, surpassing that measured in tumor.

Worth noting for this clone: The antigen remains undetermined.

TCRdb's table, derived via immunoSEQ multiplex PCR, lists solely in-frame clones and lacks some. The data hold 50,000 to 70,000 clones, with 91% observed a single time. Germline CDR1 is SGHNT and CDR2 is YENEEA. V was shortened by 4 bases and J by 5 bases, with 9 bases between the two germline ends. The CDR3 runs 13 residues. This material consisted of peripheral blood, taken before any cancer treatment. The TCR originated in a man aged 40 to 70 with stage I lung adenocarcinoma. This chain links TRBV11-3 with TRBJ2-4, with D tentatively TRBD1 or TRBD2 (5 bases each). The CDR3 protein is CASSSGTENIQYF. CDR3 DNA sequence: TGTGCCAGCAGCTCCGGGACGGAAAACATTCAGTACTTC.